This T cell receptor (beta chain) originates from a study of immune cell composition in non-small cell lung cancer. About the research overall: Lung adenocarcinoma or squamous carcinoma made up most tumours.

Generated by immunoSEQ multiplex PCR, the TCRdb table keeps only in-frame clones and is missing some. The sample records some 2,000 clones, 60% to 85% being singletons. The trim removed 5 bases at V and 6 bases at J, leaving 3 bases unmatched. The CDR3 has 14 amino acids. From germline, CDR1 is SGHTA and CDR2 FQGNSA. The source of this sequence is a human donor with non-small cell lung cancer. The chain links TRBV7-2 to TRBJ1-5; 11 bases agree with TRBD1. Specimen: lung tumor tissue. Here the CDR3 DNA reads TGTGCCAGCAGCCCTGGGACAGGGGGTCAGCCCCAGCATTTT. This encodes CASSPGTGGQPQHF.